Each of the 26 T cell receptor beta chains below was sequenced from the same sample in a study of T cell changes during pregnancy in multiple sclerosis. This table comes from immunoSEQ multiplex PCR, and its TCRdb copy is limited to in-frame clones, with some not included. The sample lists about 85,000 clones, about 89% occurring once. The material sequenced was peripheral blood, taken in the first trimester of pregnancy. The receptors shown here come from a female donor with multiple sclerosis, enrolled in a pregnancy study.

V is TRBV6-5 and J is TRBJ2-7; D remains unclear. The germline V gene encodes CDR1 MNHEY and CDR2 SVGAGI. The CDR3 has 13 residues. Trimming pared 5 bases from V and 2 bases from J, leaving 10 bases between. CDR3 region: CASSQTVTYEQYF. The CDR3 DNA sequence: TGTGCCAGCAGTCAAACGGTAACCTACGAGCAGTACTTC.

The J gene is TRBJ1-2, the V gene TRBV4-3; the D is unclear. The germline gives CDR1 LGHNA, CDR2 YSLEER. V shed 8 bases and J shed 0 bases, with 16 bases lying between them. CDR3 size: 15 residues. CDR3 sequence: CASSPGQQANYGYTF. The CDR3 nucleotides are TGCGCCAGCTCCCCTGGGCAGCAAGCTAACTATGGCTACACCTTC.

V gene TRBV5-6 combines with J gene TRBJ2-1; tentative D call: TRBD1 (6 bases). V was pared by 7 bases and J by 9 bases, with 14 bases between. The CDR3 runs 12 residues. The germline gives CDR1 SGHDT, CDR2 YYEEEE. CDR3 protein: CASGYRDGEQFF. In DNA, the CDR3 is TGTGCCAGCGGATACAGGGACGGTGAGCAGTTCTTC. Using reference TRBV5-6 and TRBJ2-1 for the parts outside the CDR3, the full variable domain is DAGVTQSPTHLIKTRGQQVTLRCSPKSGHDTVSWYQQALGQGPQFIFQYYEEEERQRGNFPDRFSGHQFPNYSSELNVNALLLGDSALYLCASGYRDGEQFFGPGTRLTVL.

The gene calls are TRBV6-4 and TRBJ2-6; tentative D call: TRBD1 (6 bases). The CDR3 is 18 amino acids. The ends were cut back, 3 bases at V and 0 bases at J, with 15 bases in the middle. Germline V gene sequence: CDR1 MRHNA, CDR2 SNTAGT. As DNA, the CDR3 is TGTGCCAGCAGTGAACTAGGGGGTTCCGCCTCTGGGGCCAACGTCCTGACTTTC. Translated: CASSELGGSASGANVLTF.

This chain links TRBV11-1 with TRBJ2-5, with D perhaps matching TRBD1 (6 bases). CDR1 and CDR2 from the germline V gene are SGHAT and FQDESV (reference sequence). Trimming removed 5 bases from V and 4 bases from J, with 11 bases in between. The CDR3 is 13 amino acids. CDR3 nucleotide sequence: TGTGCCAGCAGCCTACAGGGTAGAGAGACCCAGTACTTC. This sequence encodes CASSLQGRETQYF.

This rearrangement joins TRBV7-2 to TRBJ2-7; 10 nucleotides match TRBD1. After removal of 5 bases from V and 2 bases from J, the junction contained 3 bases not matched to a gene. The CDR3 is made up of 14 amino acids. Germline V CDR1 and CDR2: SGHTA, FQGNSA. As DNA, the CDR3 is TGTGCCAGCAGCCGGGACAGGGGCGCCTACGAGCAGTACTTC. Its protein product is CASSRDRGAYEQYF.

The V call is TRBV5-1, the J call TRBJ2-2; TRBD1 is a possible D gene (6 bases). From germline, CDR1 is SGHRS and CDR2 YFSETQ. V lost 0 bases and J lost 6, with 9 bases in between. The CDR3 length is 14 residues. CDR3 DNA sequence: TGCGCCAGCAGCTTGGACCCAGGGGCCGGGGAGCTGTTTTTT. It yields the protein CASSLDPGAGELFF.

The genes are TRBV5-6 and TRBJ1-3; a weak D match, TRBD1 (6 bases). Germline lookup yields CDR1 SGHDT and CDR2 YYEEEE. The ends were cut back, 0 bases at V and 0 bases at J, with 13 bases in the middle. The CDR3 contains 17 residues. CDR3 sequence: CASSLVPTDSSGNTIYF. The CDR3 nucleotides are TGTGCCAGCAGCTTGGTGCCCACGGACAGCTCTGGAAACACCATATATTTT.

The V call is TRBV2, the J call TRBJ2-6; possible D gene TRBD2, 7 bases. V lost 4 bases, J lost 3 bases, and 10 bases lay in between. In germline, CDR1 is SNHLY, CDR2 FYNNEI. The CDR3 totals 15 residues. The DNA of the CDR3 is TGTGCCAGCAGTGGGGGGGGGCGTGGGGCCAACGTCCTGACTTTC. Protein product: CASSGGGRGANVLTF.

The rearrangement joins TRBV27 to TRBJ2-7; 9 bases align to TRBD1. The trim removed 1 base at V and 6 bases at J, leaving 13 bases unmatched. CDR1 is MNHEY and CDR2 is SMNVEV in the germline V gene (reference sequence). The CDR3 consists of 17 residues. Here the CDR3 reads CASSLLKRTGVVSEQYF. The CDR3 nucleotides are TGTGCCAGCAGTTTATTAAAGCGGACAGGGGTAGTCAGCGAGCAGTACTTC.

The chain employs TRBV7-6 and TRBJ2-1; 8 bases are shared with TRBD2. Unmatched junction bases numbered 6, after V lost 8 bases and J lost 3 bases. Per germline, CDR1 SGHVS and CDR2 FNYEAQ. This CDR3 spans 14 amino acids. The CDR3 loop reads CASRSGELYNEQFF. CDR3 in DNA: TGTGCCAGCCGTAGCGGGGAGCTCTACAATGAGCAGTTCTTC. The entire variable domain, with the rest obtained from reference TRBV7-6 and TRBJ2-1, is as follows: GAGVSQSPRYKVTKRGQDVALRCDPISGHVSLYWYRQALGQGPEFLTYFNYEAQQDKSGLPNDRFSAERPEGSISTLTIQRTEQRDSAMYRCASRSGELYNEQFFGPGTRLTVL.

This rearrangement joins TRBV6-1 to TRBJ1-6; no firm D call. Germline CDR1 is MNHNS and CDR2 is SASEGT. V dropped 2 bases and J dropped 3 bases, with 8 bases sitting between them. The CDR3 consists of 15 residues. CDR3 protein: CASSEHRLYNSPLHF. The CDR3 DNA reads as TGTGCCAGCAGTGAACACCGACTCTATAATTCACCCCTCCACTTT.

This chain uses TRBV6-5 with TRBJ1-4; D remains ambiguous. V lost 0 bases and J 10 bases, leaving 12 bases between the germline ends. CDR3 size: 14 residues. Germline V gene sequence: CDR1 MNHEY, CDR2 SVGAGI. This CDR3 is CASSYSGDKAKLFF. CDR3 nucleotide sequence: TGTGCCAGCAGTTACTCGGGAGATAAAGCAAAACTGTTTTTT.

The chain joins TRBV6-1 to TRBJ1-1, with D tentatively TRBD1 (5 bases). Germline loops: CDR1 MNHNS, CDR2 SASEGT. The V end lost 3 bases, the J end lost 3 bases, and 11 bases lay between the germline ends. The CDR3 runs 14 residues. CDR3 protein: CASSERGWDTEAFF. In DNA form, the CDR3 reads TGTGCCAGCAGTGAGCGGGGGTGGGACACTGAAGCTTTCTTT.

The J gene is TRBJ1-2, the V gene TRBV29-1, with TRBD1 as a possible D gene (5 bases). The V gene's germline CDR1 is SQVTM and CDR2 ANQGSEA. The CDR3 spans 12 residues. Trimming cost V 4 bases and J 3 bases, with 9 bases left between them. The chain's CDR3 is CSVGWGDYGYTF. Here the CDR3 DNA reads TGCAGCGTTGGTTGGGGGGACTATGGCTACACCTTC.

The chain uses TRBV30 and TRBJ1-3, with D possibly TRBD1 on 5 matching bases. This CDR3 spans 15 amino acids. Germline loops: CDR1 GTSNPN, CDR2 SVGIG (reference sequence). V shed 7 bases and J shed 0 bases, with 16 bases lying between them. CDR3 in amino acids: CASAGLGSSGNTIYF. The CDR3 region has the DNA TGTGCCTCCGCAGGGCTAGGAAGCTCTGGAAACACCATATATTTT.

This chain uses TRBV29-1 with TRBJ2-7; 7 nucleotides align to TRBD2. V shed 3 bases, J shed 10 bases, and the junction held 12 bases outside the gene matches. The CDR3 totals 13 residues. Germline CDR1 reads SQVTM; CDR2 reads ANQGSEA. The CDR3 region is CSVEEETSHIQYF. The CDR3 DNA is TGCAGCGTTGAGGAGGAGACTAGCCATATTCAGTACTTC.

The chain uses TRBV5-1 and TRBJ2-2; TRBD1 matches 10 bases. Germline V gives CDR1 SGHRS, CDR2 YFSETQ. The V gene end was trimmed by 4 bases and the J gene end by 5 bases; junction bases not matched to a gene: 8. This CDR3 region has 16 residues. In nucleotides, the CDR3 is TGCGCCAGCAGCATTACCGGGACAGGGGTAACCGGGGAGCTGTTTTTT. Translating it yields CASSITGTGVTGELFF. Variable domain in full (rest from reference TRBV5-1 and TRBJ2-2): KAGVTQTPRYLIKTRGQQVTLSCSPISGHRSVSWYQQTPGQGLQFLFEYFSETQRNKGNFPGRFSGRQFSNSRSEMNVSTLELGDSALYLCASSITGTGVTGELFFGEGSRLTVL.

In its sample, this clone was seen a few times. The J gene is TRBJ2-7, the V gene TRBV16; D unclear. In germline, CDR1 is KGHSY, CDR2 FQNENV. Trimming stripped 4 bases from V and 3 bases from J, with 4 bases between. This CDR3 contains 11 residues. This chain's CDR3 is CASSPHYEQYF. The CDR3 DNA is TGTGCCAGCAGCCCACACTACGAGCAGTACTTC.

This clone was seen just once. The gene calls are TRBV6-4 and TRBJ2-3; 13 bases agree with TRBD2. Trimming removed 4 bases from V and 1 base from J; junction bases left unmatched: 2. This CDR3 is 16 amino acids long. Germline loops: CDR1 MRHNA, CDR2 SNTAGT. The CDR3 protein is CASSGGTSGGTDTQYF. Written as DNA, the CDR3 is TGTGCCAGCAGTGGAGGGACTAGCGGGGGCACAGATACGCAGTATTTT.

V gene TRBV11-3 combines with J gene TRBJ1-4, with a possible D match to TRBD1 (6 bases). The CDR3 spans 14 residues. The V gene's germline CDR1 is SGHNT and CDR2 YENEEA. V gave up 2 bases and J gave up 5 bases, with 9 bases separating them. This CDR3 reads CASSLKGVNEKLFF. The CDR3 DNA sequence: TGTGCCAGCAGCTTAAAGGGGGTAAATGAAAAACTGTTTTTT.

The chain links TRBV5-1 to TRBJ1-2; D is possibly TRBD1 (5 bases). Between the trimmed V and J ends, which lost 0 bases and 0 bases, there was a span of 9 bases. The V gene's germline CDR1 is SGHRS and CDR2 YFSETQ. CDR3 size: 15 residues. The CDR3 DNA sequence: TGCGCCAGCAGCTTGGGACAGCCGACTAACTATGGCTACACCTTC. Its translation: CASSLGQPTNYGYTF.

For the CDR3, the DNA is TGCGCCAGCAGCCAAGTGTCGGGGGGAGGTGGAAACACCATATATTTT. The encoded protein is CASSQVSGGGGNTIYF. The genes are TRBV4-3 and TRBJ1-3; maybe TRBD1 (5 bases). This CDR3 spans 16 amino acids. Trimming left V 1 base short and J 3 bases short, with 13 bases between. The germline V gene has CDR1 LGHNA and CDR2 YSLEER.

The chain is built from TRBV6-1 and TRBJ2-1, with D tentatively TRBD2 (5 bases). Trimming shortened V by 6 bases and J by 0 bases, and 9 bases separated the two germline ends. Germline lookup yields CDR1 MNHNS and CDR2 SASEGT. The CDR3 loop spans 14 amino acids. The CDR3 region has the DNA TGTGCCAGCAGCTTGACTACCTCCTACAATGAGCAGTTCTTC. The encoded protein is CASSLTTSYNEQFF.

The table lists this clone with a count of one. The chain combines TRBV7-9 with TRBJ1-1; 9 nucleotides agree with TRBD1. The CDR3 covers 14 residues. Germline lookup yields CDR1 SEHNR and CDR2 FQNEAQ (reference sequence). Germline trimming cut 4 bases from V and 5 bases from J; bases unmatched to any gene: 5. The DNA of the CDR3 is TGTGCCAGCAGCTGGGGACAGGGTATGACTGAAGCTTTCTTT. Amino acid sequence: CASSWGQGMTEAFF.

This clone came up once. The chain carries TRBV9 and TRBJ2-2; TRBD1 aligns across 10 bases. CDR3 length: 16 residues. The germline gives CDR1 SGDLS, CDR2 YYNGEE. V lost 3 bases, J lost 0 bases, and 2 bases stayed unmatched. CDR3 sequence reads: CASSADRGPNTGELFF. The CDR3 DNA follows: TGTGCCAGCAGCGCCGACAGGGGGCCGAACACCGGGGAGCTGTTTTTT.